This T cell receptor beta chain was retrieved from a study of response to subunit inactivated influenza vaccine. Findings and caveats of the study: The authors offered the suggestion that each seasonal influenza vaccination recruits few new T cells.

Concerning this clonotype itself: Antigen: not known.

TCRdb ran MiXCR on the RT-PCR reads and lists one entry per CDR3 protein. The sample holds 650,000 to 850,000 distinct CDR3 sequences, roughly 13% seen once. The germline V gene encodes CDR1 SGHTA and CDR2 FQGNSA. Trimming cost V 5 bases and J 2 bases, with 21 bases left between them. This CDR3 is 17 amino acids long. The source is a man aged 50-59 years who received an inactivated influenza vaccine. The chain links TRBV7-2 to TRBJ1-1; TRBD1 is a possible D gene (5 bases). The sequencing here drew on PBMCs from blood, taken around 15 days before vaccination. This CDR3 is CASSPRWQGGVNTEAFF. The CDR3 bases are TGTGCCAGCAGCCCCCGATGGCAGGGAGGGGTAAACACTGAAGCTTTCTTT.